The 22 T cell receptor beta chains in this list originate from one sample, sequenced in a study of cytomegalovirus exposure and HLA in healthy donors. Primers for the PCR totalled 60 Vbeta and 13 Jbeta. TCRdb's table, derived via immunoSEQ multiplex PCR, lists solely in-frame clones and lacks some. The sample contains around 130,000 clones, about four fifths of which appear only once. What was sequenced was PBMCs. These receptors came from a man aged 25-45 years in good health and CMV-seronegative.

This chain joins TRBV27 and TRBJ2-7; 8 positions match TRBD1. Germline trimming cut 5 bases from V and 2 bases from J; bases unmatched to any gene: 5. This CDR3 region has 14 residues. The germline CDR1 and CDR2 sequences are MNHEY and SMNVEV (reference sequence). The CDR3, as DNA: TGTGCCAGCAGTCCCGGGACAGGACCCTACGAGCAGTACTTC. It yields the protein CASSPGTGPYEQYF.

The rearrangement joins TRBV6-1 to TRBJ2-3; 7 bases are a match to TRBD2. This CDR3 contains 12 residues. J gave up 4 bases and V 10 bases, and 5 bases lay outside the gene matches. CDR1 MNHNS and CDR2 SASEGT come from the germline V gene. In DNA, the CDR3 is TGTGCCACCCGGGACTACCCAGATACGCAGTATTTT. Amino acid sequence: CATRDYPDTQYF.

The chain is built from TRBV5-1 and TRBJ1-2, with TRBD1 matching 7 bases. The CDR3 is 13 amino acids. Germline trimming cut 0 bases from V and 7 bases from J; bases unmatched to any gene: 3. From germline, CDR1 is SGHRS and CDR2 YFSETQ. CDR3 sequence: CASSLGQGAGYTF. In DNA, the CDR3 is TGCGCCAGCAGCTTGGGACAGGGTGCTGGCTACACCTTC.

The rearrangement links TRBV5-4 to TRBJ2-7; 7 nucleotides align to TRBD1. V was clipped by 3 bases and J by 1 base; unmatched bases: 10. The CDR3 runs 16 residues. CDR1 is SGHNT and CDR2 is YYREEE in the germline V gene (reference sequence). The CDR3 here is CASSSGQSDGSYEQYF. In nucleotides, the CDR3 is TGTGCCAGCAGCTCGGGACAGTCGGATGGATCCTACGAGCAGTACTTC.

The chain has TRBV5-4 and TRBJ2-7; the D is unclear. CDR3 length: 13 amino acids. From germline, CDR1 is SGHNT and CDR2 YYREEE (reference sequence). Trimming cost V 9 bases and J 2 bases, with 15 bases left between them. As DNA, the CDR3 is TGTGCCACCGCAGAAGGCGGTGCCTACGAGCAGTACTTC. Its protein product is CATAEGGAYEQYF.

The chain joins TRBV5-1 to TRBJ1-1; 7 bases map to TRBD1. Germline V CDR1 and CDR2: SGHRS, YFSETQ. The CDR3 length is 17 residues. The trim removed 7 bases at V and 5 bases at J, leaving 20 bases unmatched. CDR3 region: CASFDATYRGGDTEAFF. Written as DNA, the CDR3 is TGCGCCAGCTTCGATGCGACTTACAGGGGAGGAGATACTGAAGCTTTCTTT.

This rearrangement joins TRBV29-1 to TRBJ2-5; 9 nucleotides line up with TRBD2. CDR1 is SQVTM, CDR2 ANQGSEA, per germline. Losses at the gene ends were 1 base for V and 5 bases for J; bases not matched to a gene: 2. This CDR3 comprises 13 residues. The CDR3 DNA reads TGCAGCGTTGAAGGACTAGCGGCGGAGACCCAGTACTTC. Its protein product is CSVEGLAAETQYF.

The chain carries TRBV28 and TRBJ1-1; no clear D gene. Germline loops: CDR1 MDHEN, CDR2 SYDVKM. V dropped 10 bases and J dropped 4 bases, with 13 bases sitting between them. This CDR3 spans 12 amino acids. The CDR3 DNA sequence: TGTGCCACCTCGACGGGTGGCACTGAAGCTTTCTTT. It translates to CATSTGGTEAFF.

Remarks on this clone: The junction departs from germline at one end; a sequencing error may be responsible. The chain couples TRBV7-7 to TRBJ2-5; D is perhaps TRBD1 (5 bases). Germline lookup yields CDR1 SSHAT and CDR2 FNYEAQ (reference sequence). The CDR3 has 13 residues. CDR3 in amino acids: CASSSGWQETQYF. Written as DNA, the CDR3 is TGTGCTAGCAGCTCAGGGTGGCAAGAGACCCAGTACTTC.

The chain is built from TRBV4-2 and TRBJ1-1, with a weak D call TRBD1 (6 bases). The germline V gene encodes CDR1 LGHNA and CDR2 YNFKEQ. The CDR3 consists of 17 residues. With 1 base removed from V and 1 base from J, the gap between germline ends came to 16 bases. The CDR3 spells CASSQVGGARTNTEAFF. CDR3 nucleotide sequence: TGTGCCAGCAGCCAAGTAGGGGGGGCCCGGACGAACACTGAAGCTTTCTTT.

The gene calls are TRBV5-1 and TRBJ2-5; 8 bases line up with TRBD1. This CDR3 has 15 amino acids. Germline assignment: CDR1 SGHRS and CDR2 YFSETQ. V gave up 4 bases and J gave up 4 bases; unmatched junction bases: 9. For the CDR3, the DNA is TGCGCCAGCAGCAGGGGACAGGTGGTCGGAGAGACCCAGTACTTC. Translating gives CASSRGQVVGETQYF.

This chain uses TRBV10-2 with TRBJ1-5; possible D gene TRBD1, 5 bases. The CDR3 runs to 13 residues. Germline V gives CDR1 WSHSY, CDR2 SAAADI. The V end was cut by 8 bases, the J end by 5 bases, with 13 bases between. The CDR3 loop reads CASRPGVDQPQHF. The DNA for the CDR3 is TGCGCCAGCCGCCCGGGGGTGGATCAGCCCCAGCATTTT.

The table lists this clone with a few counts. This chain joins TRBV5-6 and TRBJ1-4; 8 bases are shared with TRBD1. The CDR3 runs to 14 residues. Germline V lookup: CDR1 SGHDT, CDR2 YYEEEE. J was trimmed by 4 bases and V by 4 bases; bases with no gene match: 3. For the CDR3, the DNA is TGTGCCAGCAGCCTACAGGGGGTTAATGAAAAACTGTTTTTT. This translates into CASSLQGVNEKLFF.

The chain is built from TRBV30 and TRBJ2-7; TRBD1 matches at 9 bases. The CDR3 has 15 amino acids. Germline CDR1 and CDR2: GTSNPN and SVGIG (reference sequence). V gave up 1 base and J gave up 2 bases; unmatched junction bases: 6. CDR3 nucleotides: TGTGCCTGGAGTGCCGGACAGGGGCTCCCCTACGAGCAGTACTTC. It codes for CAWSAGQGLPYEQYF.

This clone occurred a few times. The chain joins TRBV6-6 to TRBJ2-6; D is perhaps TRBD1 (5 bases). CDR3 length: 15 residues. Germline CDR1 MNHNY, CDR2 SVGAGI (reference sequence). The ends were cut back, 5 bases at V and 0 bases at J, with 8 bases in the middle. CDR3 nucleotides: TGTGCCAGCAGTAAGACAGCCTCTGGGGCCAACGTCCTGACTTTC. Its protein is CASSKTASGANVLTF.

Only one count was recorded for this clone. The V call is TRBV6-6, the J call TRBJ2-7, with a tentative D call TRBD1 (5 bases). This CDR3 is 15 amino acids long. Germline CDR1 and CDR2: MNHNY and SVGAGI (reference sequence). Trimming took off 2 bases at V and 1 base at J, with 12 bases between the two ends. The CDR3 loop is CASSYDSLLSYEQYF. CDR3 DNA sequence: TGTGCCAGCAGTTACGACAGCTTACTATCCTACGAGCAGTACTTC.

The chain couples TRBV19 to TRBJ2-7; the D is unclear. This CDR3 comprises 14 residues. The germline V and J ends were trimmed by 4 bases and 0 bases, with 10 bases remaining between them. Germline CDR1 and CDR2: LNHDA and SQIVND (reference sequence). The CDR3 nucleotides are TGTGCCAGTAGTACCTCGTATTCCTCCTACGAGCAGTACTTC. It yields the protein CASSTSYSSYEQYF.

The V call is TRBV28, the J call TRBJ2-5; the match to TRBD2 covers 12 bases. With V trimmed by 2 bases and J by 5 bases, 3 bases remained unmatched. The CDR3 loop spans 15 amino acids. Germline assignment: CDR1 MDHEN and CDR2 SYDVKM. CDR3 protein: CASSLRTSGTETQYF. As DNA, the CDR3 is TGTGCCAGCAGTTTAAGGACTAGCGGGACTGAGACCCAGTACTTC.

The chain carries TRBV27 and TRBJ1-2; 7 bases map to TRBD1. Germline assignment: CDR1 MNHEY and CDR2 SMNVEV (reference sequence). The ends lost 6 bases at V and 4 bases at J; junction bases unmatched: 8. The CDR3 has 14 amino acids. As DNA, the CDR3 is TGTGCCAGCAGCCCAAGGGACAGTGGCTATGGCTACACCTTC. Its protein is CASSPRDSGYGYTF.

The chain uses TRBV7-2 and TRBJ2-3, with D perhaps matching TRBD2 (5 bases). Germline CDR1 and CDR2: SGHTA and FQGNSA. CDR3 length: 14 amino acids. The germline V and J ends were trimmed by 3 bases and 0 bases, with 7 bases remaining between them. The CDR3 DNA follows: TGTGCCAGCAGCTTTGGCGGGAGCACAGATACGCAGTATTTT. Protein sequence: CASSFGGSTDTQYF. The full variable domain, completed using reference TRBV7-2 and TRBJ2-3, is GAGVSQSPSNKVTEKGKDVELRCDPISGHTALYWYRQSLGQGLEFLIYFQGNSAPDKSGLPSDRFSAERTGGSVSTLTIQRTQQEDSAVYLCASSFGGSTDTQYFGPGTRLTVL.

The J gene is TRBJ1-1, the V gene TRBV7-8; D unresolved. Germline lookup yields CDR1 SGHVS and CDR2 FQNEAQ. Trimming took off 5 bases at V and 3 bases at J, with 7 bases between the two ends. This CDR3 spans 12 amino acids. The DNA for the CDR3 is TGTGCCAGCAGCCGGGTGGACACTGAAGCTTTCTTT. As protein: CASSRVDTEAFF.

This chain uses TRBV5-1 with TRBJ2-7, with D perhaps matching TRBD1 (5 bases). The CDR3 totals 13 residues. Germline V gene sequence: CDR1 SGHRS, CDR2 YFSETQ. Trimming took off 3 bases at V and 5 bases at J, with 12 bases between the two ends. CDR3 sequence: CASSSTGGHEQYF. The CDR3 region has the DNA TGCGCCAGCAGCTCTACAGGTGGCCACGAGCAGTACTTC.